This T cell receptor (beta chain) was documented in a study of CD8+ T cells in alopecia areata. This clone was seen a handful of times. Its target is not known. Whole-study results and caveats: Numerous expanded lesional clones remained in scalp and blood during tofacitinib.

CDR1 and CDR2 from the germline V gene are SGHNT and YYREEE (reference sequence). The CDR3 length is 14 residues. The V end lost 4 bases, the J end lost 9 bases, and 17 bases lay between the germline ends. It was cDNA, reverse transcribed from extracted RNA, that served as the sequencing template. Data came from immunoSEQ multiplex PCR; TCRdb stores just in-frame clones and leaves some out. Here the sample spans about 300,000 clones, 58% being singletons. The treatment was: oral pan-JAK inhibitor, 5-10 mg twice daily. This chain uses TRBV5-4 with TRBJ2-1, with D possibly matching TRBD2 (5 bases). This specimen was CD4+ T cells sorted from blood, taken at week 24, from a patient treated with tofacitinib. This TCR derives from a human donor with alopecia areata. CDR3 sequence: CASSPRLDRGEQFF. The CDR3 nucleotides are TGTGCCAGCAGCCCCAGACTTGACCGGGGTGAGCAGTTCTTC.